This T cell receptor (beta chain) was obtained from a study of vaccination effects on CD4 cells after COVID-19. The study's findings and limits: Nearly all vaccine-induced clones in healthy recipients recognized only SARS-CoV-2. Clones from infection and from vaccination both contracted markedly late after vaccination.

Antigen-specific CD4+ T cells were first expanded with viral peptide pools by the ViraFEST assay and only then sequenced. Isolation of CD4+ T cells took place after ten to eleven days of culture. Prior SARS-CoV-2 infection was absent in the vaccine recipients, as shown by negative nucleocapsid antibodies. Concerning this clone: Its target is not known.

Germline V gene data show CDR1 as MNHNY and CDR2 as SVGAGI (reference sequence). The V end lost 7 bases, the J end lost 9 bases, and 16 bases lay between the germline ends. The CDR3 length is 14 residues. The table came from immunoSEQ multiplex PCR; TCRdb's copy has only in-frame clones and leaves some out. The sample has more than 25,000 clones, roughly two thirds seen once. The rearrangement joins TRBV6-6 to TRBJ1-6; D perhaps matches TRBD1 (5 bases). The sequence derives from a human donor who received a COVID-19 vaccine. The specimen comprised CD4+ T cells from PBMCs cultured with HCoV-229E spike peptides, sampled before COVID-19 vaccination. CDR3 coding DNA: TGTGCCAGCACCACGGGGAGGCAGGGTTCACCCCTCCACTTT. Its translation: CASTTGRQGSPLHF.